This T cell receptor beta chain was profiled in a study of post-analysis software for immune sequencing data. The study, taken as a whole, reports: Roughly five TRBV segments were significantly more frequent in patients than in controls. TRBV5-6, TRBV5-1 and TRBV20-1 were among these segments. The normalized Chao1 diversity of multiple sclerosis patients was significantly lower than that of controls.

Germline-derived CDR1 and CDR2 are SEHNR and FQNEAQ (reference sequence). The CDR3 has 17 amino acids. Trimming took off 1 base at V and 4 bases at J, with 17 bases between the two ends. A remark on this clonotype: Antigen: not known.

Incorporated into the TCR beta cDNA libraries were unique molecular identifiers, which served to reduce PCR and sequencing biases. TCRdb re-called the PCR reads with MiXCR, one entry per CDR3 protein. The data show fewer than 550,000 distinct CDR3 sequences, under 40% seen once. Sequencing was performed on blood. The sequence derives from a girl aged 2 to 17 with multiple sclerosis. The chain carries TRBV7-9 and TRBJ2-1; perhaps TRBD1 as D (6 bases). DNA of the CDR3: TGTGCCAGCAGCTTAGGAGGTTTGGGGGCCGATTACAATGAGCAGTTCTTC. Protein sequence: CASSLGGLGADYNEQFF.